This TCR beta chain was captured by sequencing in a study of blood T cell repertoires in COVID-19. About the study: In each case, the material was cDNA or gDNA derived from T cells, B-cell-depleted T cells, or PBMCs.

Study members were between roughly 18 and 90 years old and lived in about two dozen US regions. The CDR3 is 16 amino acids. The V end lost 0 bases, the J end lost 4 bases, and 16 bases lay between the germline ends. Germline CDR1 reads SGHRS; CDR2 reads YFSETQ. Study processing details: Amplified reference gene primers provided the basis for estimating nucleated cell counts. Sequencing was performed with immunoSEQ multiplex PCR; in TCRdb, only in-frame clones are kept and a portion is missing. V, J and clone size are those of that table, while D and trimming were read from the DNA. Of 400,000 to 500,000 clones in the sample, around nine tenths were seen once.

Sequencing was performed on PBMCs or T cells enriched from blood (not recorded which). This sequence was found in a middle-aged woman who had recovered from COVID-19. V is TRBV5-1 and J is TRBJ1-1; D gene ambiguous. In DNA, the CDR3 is TGCGCCAGCAGCTTGGCCGGCGGATCCCGCGCCACTGAAGCTTTCTTT. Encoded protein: CASSLAGGSRATEAFF.